This note documents a single T cell receptor (beta chain) sequence. What this receptor recognizes is not known. Base qualities are not at hand, and no much larger clone is one base apart. Patients with autoimmune disease history or receiving systemic immunosuppression were excluded from the trial. Peripheral blood for TCR sequencing was collected from all dose cohorts at baseline, on cycle 4 day 1, and on cycle 7 day 1. The samples were taken from a phase I, first-in-human, multicenter, open-label dose-escalation trial of ivuxolimab. Adults with locally advanced or metastatic melanoma, renal cell, hepatocellular, or head and neck squamous cell carcinoma were enrolled in the trial. CD4+ and CD8+ T cells were sorted separately from peripheral blood before TCR sequencing. For sequencing of the TCRbeta CDR3 region, genomic DNA was extracted from the sorted cells. The immunoSEQ Assay was used to sequence the TCRbeta CDR3 regions. What TCRdb holds here is the immuneACCESS table cut down to in-frame rearrangements. Part of the clones is not present; checked against another copy, under half of the missing clones reflect an unresolved V gene, and the others are unexplained. For this sample there are 45,000 or so clones; 75% to 85% appear just once. In total, the top ten clones hold less than 5% of the sample.

The CDR3 sequence holds 15 residues, the cysteine and phenylalanine included. The entry retains the CDR3 DNA only, 45 bases that are in frame from base 1. From a lookup of the germline V gene (reference sequence), CDR1 and CDR2 are LNHDA and SQIVND. Here V drops 6 bases and J drops 3 bases, and the junction holds 7 bases not matched to any gene. The source of the sample is a study of OX40 agonist ivuxolimab in advanced cancers. A note on the overall study: The costimulatory receptor OX40 (CD134) was targeted by ivuxolimab, a fully human IgG2 agonistic monoclonal antibody. Intravenous ivuxolimab was administered to patients every 2 weeks at six dose levels: 0.01, 0.1, 0.3, 1.5, 3 and 10 mg/kg. Of the 52 patients in dose escalation, about 19 had hepatocellular carcinoma, some 15 had melanoma, 9 had renal cell carcinoma and 9 had head and neck cancer. A male proportion of nearly 85% and a mean age of around 60 years, ranging from 23 to 79, were recorded for the dose-escalation cohort. Patients were allowed to have had prior anti-PD-1, anti-PD-L1 or anti-CTLA-4 therapy, and approximately 40% of the dose-escalation patients had previously received checkpoint inhibitors. Three dose-escalation patients achieved partial responses, one with hepatocellular carcinoma and two with cutaneous melanoma. The purpose of peripheral TCRbeta sequencing was to test whether ivuxolimab changed TCR sequence diversity and led to clonal T-cell expansion. The paper describes the monotherapy dose-escalation part (N of about 47 patients) of the phase I trial of ivuxolimab.

What the study reported, not specific to this receptor: At doses from 0.1 to 3.0 mg/kg, clonal expansion was seen in both CD4+ and CD8+ blood T cells between baseline and week 6. In the 0.1-3.0 mg/kg groups, partial responders were among the patients with the lowest normalized peripheral clonal expansion, particularly in CD8+ T cells. After ivuxolimab, CD8+ T cells had more expanded clones than CD4+ T cells on average. Low levels of normalized T-cell clonal expansion were also seen in some nonresponding patients. Which antigens the clonally expanded peripheral T cells were specific for was not determined.

The chain joins TRBV19 to TRBJ2-7; 11 nucleotides in the junction match TRBD1. This TCR came from an adult with an advanced solid tumor such as melanoma, head and neck, liver or kidney cancer. Material: CD4+ or CD8+ T cells sorted from blood, obtained in a trial of the OX40 agonist ivuxolimab. The CDR3 is CASRTGTGGNYEQYF. The nucleotides are TGTGCCAGTAGGACCGGGACAGGGGGAAACTACGAGCAGTACTTC.